This entry features one T cell receptor beta chain sequence. Germline trimming cut 4 bases from V and 6 bases from J; bases unmatched to any gene: 8. Germline values: CDR1 SGHTA, CDR2 FQGTGA. The CDR3 runs to 14 residues. The data originate from a study of Graves' ophthalmopathy and Graves' hyperthyroidism. RNA transcripts were the template, and TCR beta CDR3 regions were amplified from them. After a first-round RT-PCR with HTBI primers, a second-round multiplex PCR was run. From the multiplex PCR reads, TCRdb called clonotypes with MiXCR, one entry per CDR3 protein. The sample has roughly 410,000 distinct CDR3 sequences, 15% seen once.

The receptor was derived from a woman aged 18-30 years with stable Graves' hyperthyroidism. The chain links TRBV7-3 to TRBJ2-7, with 8 bases fitting TRBD1. The sequenced sample was peripheral blood. The CDR3 DNA reads as TGTGCCAGCAGCTCGACAGGGGCGACGGGCGAGCAGTACTTC. This translates into CASSSTGATGEQYF.